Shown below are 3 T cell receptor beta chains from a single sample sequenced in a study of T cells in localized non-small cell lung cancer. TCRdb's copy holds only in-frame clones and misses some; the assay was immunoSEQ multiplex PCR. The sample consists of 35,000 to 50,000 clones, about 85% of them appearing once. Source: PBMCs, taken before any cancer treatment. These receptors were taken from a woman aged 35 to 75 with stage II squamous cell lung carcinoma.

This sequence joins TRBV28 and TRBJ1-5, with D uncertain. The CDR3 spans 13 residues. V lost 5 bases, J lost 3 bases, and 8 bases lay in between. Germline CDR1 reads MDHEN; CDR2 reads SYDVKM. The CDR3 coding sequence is TGTGCCAGCAGTGGCTACACCAATCAGCCCCAGCATTTT. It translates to CASSGYTNQPQHF. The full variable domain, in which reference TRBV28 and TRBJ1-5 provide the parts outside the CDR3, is DVKVTQSSRYLVKRTGEKVFLECVQDMDHENMFWYRQDPGLGLRLIYFSYDVKMKEKGDIPEGYSVSREKKERFSLILESASTNQTSMYLCASSGYTNQPQHFGDGTRLSIL.

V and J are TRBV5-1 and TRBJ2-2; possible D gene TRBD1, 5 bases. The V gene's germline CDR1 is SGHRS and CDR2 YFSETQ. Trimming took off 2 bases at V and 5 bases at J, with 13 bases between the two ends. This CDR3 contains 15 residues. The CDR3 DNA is TGCGCCAGCAGCTTAGCAGGGCCTGATACCGGGGAGCTGTTTTTT. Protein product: CASSLAGPDTGELFF.

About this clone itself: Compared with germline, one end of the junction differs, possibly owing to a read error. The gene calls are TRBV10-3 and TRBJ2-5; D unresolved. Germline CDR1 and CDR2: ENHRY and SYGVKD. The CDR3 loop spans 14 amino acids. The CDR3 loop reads CAVSERASRGPQYF. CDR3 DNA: TGTGCCGTCAGTGAAAGGGCTAGTAGAGGCCCCCAGTACTTC.